This is a list of T cell receptor beta chains from one sample in a study of blood T cell repertoires in COVID-19. TCRdb's table, derived via immunoSEQ multiplex PCR, lists solely in-frame clones and lacks some. The sample yields about 110,000 clones, 70% to 90% seen once. The specimen sequenced was peripheral blood. These receptors all come from a woman between 45 and 65 years old with acute or convalescent COVID-19. CDR3s include the opening cysteine and the closing phenylalanine or tryptophan. D genes are given only for firm matches. Size is stated for part of the rows, as once, few or many counts, or as a class when the clone is expanded.

CDR3: CACSLAGVSNEQFF
DNA: TGTGCCTGTTCACTAGCGGGAGTTTCTAATGAGCAGTTCTTC
D: TRBD2
V: TRBV30
J: TRBJ2-1
size: -

CDR3: CASSVARDSYYEQYF
DNA: TGTGCCAGCAGCGTAGCGAGGGACAGCTACTACGAGCAGTACTTC
D: TRBD1
V: TRBV9
J: TRBJ2-7
size: -

CDR3: CASSLAGTRGYEQYF
DNA: TGTGCCAGCAGCTTAGCCGGGACTAGGGGCTACGAGCAGTACTTC
D: TRBD2
V: TRBV7-2
J: TRBJ2-7
size: -

CDR3: CASSIGILNEQFF
DNA: TGCGCCAGCAGCATCGGGATCCTCAATGAGCAGTTCTTC
D: -
V: TRBV5-1
J: TRBJ2-1
size: -

CDR3: CSAGEGSRYTF
DNA: TGCAGTGCTGGGGAGGGTAGTCGCTACACCTTC
D: -
V: TRBV20-1
J: TRBJ1-2
size: once

CDR3: CASSRSVDREQYF
DNA: TGTGCCAGTAGTCGGAGCGTCGATAGAGAGCAGTACTTC
D: -
V: TRBV19
J: TRBJ2-7
size: -

CDR3: CASSQAPPLVDTQYF
DNA: TGTGCCAGCAGCCAAGCCCCTCCTCTCGTAGATACGCAGTATTTT
D: -
V: TRBV3-1/TRBV3-2
J: TRBJ2-3
size: once

CDR3: CASSRGLAGTYEQYF
DNA: TGTGCCAGCAGCAGAGGACTAGCGGGGACCTACGAGCAGTACTTC
D: TRBD2
V: TRBV11-2
J: TRBJ2-7
size: once

CDR3: CSAATDRENTEAFF
DNA: TGCAGCGCCGCGACTGACAGGGAGAACACTGAAGCTTTCTTT
D: TRBD1
V: TRBV29-1
J: TRBJ1-1
size: -

CDR3: CASSRGQGHNEQFF
DNA: TGTGCCAGCAGCCGGGGACAGGGACACAATGAGCAGTTCTTC
D: TRBD1
V: TRBV7-2
J: TRBJ2-1
size: -

CDR3: CASSLRLAGGTGELFF
DNA: TGTGCCAGCAGCTTAAGGCTAGCGGGTGGCACCGGGGAGCTGTTTTTT
D: TRBD2
V: TRBV7-9
J: TRBJ2-2
size: -

CDR3: CASSFARVQPQHF
DNA: TGTGCCAGCAGCTTCGCGAGGGTTCAGCCCCAGCATTTT
D: -
V: TRBV7-2
J: TRBJ1-5
size: -

CDR3: CASSLGMGQGTPNEQFF
DNA: TGTGCCAGCAGCTTAGGAATGGGACAGGGTACACCCAATGAGCAGTTCTTC
D: TRBD1
V: TRBV11-3
J: TRBJ2-1
size: -

CDR3: CASSPGYLSGRSGETQYF
DNA: TGTGCCAGCAGCCCCGGATACCTTAGCGGGAGGAGCGGAGAGACCCAGTACTTC
D: TRBD2
V: TRBV7-2
J: TRBJ2-5
size: -

CDR3: CASSIFRTSEYNEQFF
DNA: TGTGCCAGCAGCATTTTTAGGACTAGCGAATACAATGAGCAGTTCTTC
D: -
V: TRBV21-1
J: TRBJ2-1
size: -

CDR3: CASSQVGPMDEQFF
DNA: TGCGCCAGCAGCCAAGTGGGGCCTATGGATGAGCAGTTCTTC
D: -
V: TRBV4-1
J: TRBJ2-1
size: -

CDR3: CATSRSRRQSGANVLTF
DNA: TGTGCCACCAGCAGATCTAGAAGGCAGTCTGGCGCCAACGTCCTGACTTTC
D: -
V: TRBV15
J: TRBJ2-6
size: -

CDR3: CASRPISGSRKDTQYF
DNA: TGTGCCAGCCGCCCGATTAGCGGGAGTCGCAAAGATACGCAGTATTTT
D: TRBD2
V: TRBV27
J: TRBJ2-3
size: once

CDR3: CASSPRLANTGELFF
DNA: TGTGCCAGCAGCCCAAGACTAGCGAACACCGGGGAGCTGTTTTTT
D: -
V: TRBV9
J: TRBJ2-2
size: -

CDR3: CASSASAQYGYTF
DNA: TGCGCCAGCAGTGCGTCGGCTCAATATGGCTACACCTTC
D: -
V: TRBV10-1
J: TRBJ1-2
size: -

CDR3: CASSSGLVPYEQYF
DNA: TGTGCCAGCAGCTCTGGACTAGTCCCCTACGAGCAGTACTTC
D: TRBD2
V: TRBV7-4
J: TRBJ2-7
size: -

CDR3: CASSPGPPRSSGSVKEQYF
DNA: TGTGCCAGCTCACCAGGGCCTCCCCGGTCTAGCGGGAGTGTGAAAGAGCAGTACTTC
D: TRBD2
V: TRBV18
J: TRBJ2-7
size: -

CDR3: CASSPRGLGGYTF
DNA: TGTGCCAGCAGCCCCAGGGGGCTGGGGGGCTACACCTTC
D: TRBD1
V: TRBV13
J: TRBJ1-2
size: -

CDR3: CASSQVRGQAYEQYF
DNA: TGTGCCAGCAGCCAAGTAAGAGGGCAGGCCTACGAGCAGTACTTC
D: -
V: TRBV4-2
J: TRBJ2-7
size: -

CDR3: CASSSLAELNEQFF
DNA: TGTGCCAGCAGTTCTCTAGCGGAGCTCAATGAGCAGTTCTTC
D: TRBD2
V: TRBV6-5
J: TRBJ2-1
size: -

CDR3: CASSTRQDPFYNEQFF
DNA: TGTGCCAGCAGTACCCGACAGGACCCCTTTTACAATGAGCAGTTCTTC
D: -
V: TRBV27
J: TRBJ2-1
size: -

CDR3: CASSLGRGWANEKLFF
DNA: TGTGCCAGCAGTTTAGGCAGGGGATGGGCTAATGAAAAACTGTTTTTT
D: -
V: TRBV28
J: TRBJ1-4
size: once

CDR3: CSASQREDYQETQYF
DNA: TGCAGTGCTAGTCAGCGGGAGGACTACCAAGAGACCCAGTACTTC
D: TRBD2
V: TRBV20-1
J: TRBJ2-5
size: -

CDR3: CASSDSRQGVAGELFF
DNA: TGTGCCAGCAGTGACTCGAGGCAGGGGGTCGCCGGGGAGCTGTTTTTT
D: TRBD1
V: TRBV6-4
J: TRBJ2-2
size: -

CDR3: CASTEVNTEAFF
DNA: TGTGCCAGCACCGAGGTGAACACTGAAGCTTTCTTT
D: -
V: TRBV7-9
J: TRBJ1-1
size: -

CDR3: CASSYTGQGAGYTF
DNA: TGTGCCAGCAGTTACACGGGACAGGGGGCTGGCTACACCTTC
D: TRBD1
V: TRBV6-5
J: TRBJ1-2
size: -

CDR3: CASMLTDSYNEQFF
DNA: TGCGCCAGCATGCTGACTGACAGTTACAATGAGCAGTTCTTC
D: -
V: TRBV5-1
J: TRBJ2-1
size: -

CDR3: CASRDIPGSNTEAFF
DNA: TGTGCCAGCAGGGATATACCGGGAAGTAACACTGAAGCTTTCTTT
D: -
V: TRBV6-4
J: TRBJ1-1
size: -

CDR3: CASSQRREGNEQYF
DNA: TGTGCCAGCAGCCAACGCAGGGAAGGTAACGAGCAGTACTTC
D: -
V: TRBV14
J: TRBJ2-7
size: -

CDR3: CASSSTPRGANEKLFF
DNA: TGTGCCAGCAGTTCCACGCCCCGGGGGGCTAATGAAAAACTGTTTTTT
D: -
V: TRBV6-5
J: TRBJ1-4
size: -

CDR3: CAGGVAGLLYEQYF
DNA: TGTGCCGGCGGAGTCGCGGGACTCTTATACGAGCAGTACTTC
D: -
V: TRBV2
J: TRBJ2-7
size: -

CDR3: CAWTRQFQETQYF
DNA: TGTGCCTGGACTAGACAGTTCCAAGAGACCCAGTACTTC
D: -
V: TRBV30
J: TRBJ2-5
size: -

CDR3: CASSIDPRRSNEQFF
DNA: TGTGCCAGTAGTATAGATCCCCGCAGGTCCAATGAGCAGTTCTTC
D: -
V: TRBV19
J: TRBJ2-1
size: -

CDR3: CASSQDTVNTEAFF
DNA: TGTGCCAGCAGCCAAGATACAGTGAACACTGAAGCTTTCTTT
D: -
V: TRBV14
J: TRBJ1-1
size: once

CDR3: CASSPTGGSSYEQYF
DNA: TGTGCCAGTAGTCCAACAGGGGGAAGCTCCTACGAGCAGTACTTC
D: TRBD1
V: TRBV19
J: TRBJ2-7
size: -

CDR3: CASRAGLSLETQYF
DNA: TGTGCCAGCAGAGCGGGCCTCAGCCTAGAGACCCAGTACTTC
D: -
V: TRBV6-5
J: TRBJ2-5
size: few

CDR3: CASSVGGSGAGTDTQYF
DNA: TGTGCCAGCAGCGTAGGGGGTAGCGGGGCAGGCACAGATACGCAGTATTTT
D: TRBD2
V: TRBV9
J: TRBJ2-3
size: -

CDR3: CSVGGKNIQYF
DNA: TGCAGTGTCGGGGGCAAAAACATTCAGTACTTC
D: -
V: TRBV20-1
J: TRBJ2-4
size: -

CDR3: CSVERQGLRGGEAFF
DNA: TGCAGCGTTGAACGGCAAGGGTTACGAGGGGGTGAAGCTTTCTTT
D: -
V: TRBV29-1
J: TRBJ1-1
size: -

CDR3: CASGSGYYEQYF
DNA: TGCGCCAGCGGGAGTGGCTACTACGAGCAGTACTTC
D: -
V: TRBV10-2
J: TRBJ2-7
size: -

CDR3: CASRLRGTNTEAFF
DNA: TGTGCCAGCAGGTTGAGGGGGACGAACACTGAAGCTTTCTTT
D: -
V: TRBV5-8
J: TRBJ1-1
size: -

CDR3: CASSEVLAGGPIQETQYF
DNA: TGTGCCAGCAGTGAAGTACTAGCGGGAGGGCCCATACAGGAGACCCAGTACTTC
D: TRBD2
V: TRBV6-1
J: TRBJ2-5
size: few

CDR3: CASSLEGSSYNEQFF
DNA: TGTGCCAGCAGCTTAGAGGGGAGCTCCTACAATGAGCAGTTCTTC
D: -
V: TRBV11-2
J: TRBJ2-1
size: -

CDR3: CASSLVGTSYNEQFF
DNA: TGCGCCAGCAGCTTGGTGGGGACTTCCTACAATGAGCAGTTCTTC
D: -
V: TRBV5-1
J: TRBJ2-1
size: -

CDR3: CASSLGTGAGTGELFF
DNA: TGCGCCAGCAGCTTGGGGACAGGGGCAGGAACCGGGGAGCTGTTTTTT
D: TRBD1
V: TRBV5-1
J: TRBJ2-2
size: -

CDR3: CASRQTNQPQHF
DNA: TGTGCCAGCCGACAGACAAATCAGCCCCAGCATTTT
D: -
V: TRBV28
J: TRBJ1-5
size: -

CDR3: CASSAEAGVNQPQHF
DNA: TGTGCCAGCAGCGCGGAGGCAGGGGTGAATCAGCCCCAGCATTTT
D: -
V: TRBV2
J: TRBJ1-5
size: -

CDR3: CASRAKETQYF
DNA: TGTGCCAGCAGGGCAAAAGAGACCCAGTACTTC
D: -
V: TRBV6-5
J: TRBJ2-5
size: -

CDR3: CASSQETRVQETQYF
DNA: TGTGCCAGCAGCCAAGAAACCAGGGTCCAAGAGACCCAGTACTTC
D: -
V: TRBV14
J: TRBJ2-5
size: -

CDR3: CASRDGQGREKLFF
DNA: TGTGCAAGTCGCGATGGACAGGGGCGTGAAAAACTGTTTTTT
D: -
V: TRBV12-2
J: TRBJ1-4
size: -

CDR3: CASKEATSSGETQYF
DNA: TGTGCCAGCAAGGAAGCGACTTCTTCGGGGGAGACCCAGTACTTC
D: -
V: TRBV3-1/TRBV3-2
J: TRBJ2-5
size: -

CDR3: CASSSGHGEKLFF
DNA: TGTGCCAGCAGTTCGGGTCACGGAGAAAAACTGTTTTTT
D: -
V: TRBV12-3/TRBV12-4
J: TRBJ1-4
size: -

CDR3: CASSESRVAGVHEQYF
DNA: TGCGCCAGCAGTGAGTCGAGGGTGGCAGGGGTTCACGAGCAGTACTTC
D: -
V: TRBV10-2
J: TRBJ2-7
size: -

CDR3: CALKRDSGANVLTF
DNA: TGTGCCTTGAAACGGGACTCTGGGGCCAACGTCCTGACTTTC
D: -
V: TRBV30
J: TRBJ2-6
size: -

CDR3: CASGLAGGNTGELFF
DNA: TGTGCCAGTGGACTAGCGGGAGGGAACACCGGGGAGCTGTTTTTT
D: TRBD2
V: TRBV2
J: TRBJ2-2
size: -